This TCR beta chain was sequenced during a study of monozygotic twins with inflammatory bowel disease. Germline CDR1 is MDHEN and CDR2 is SYDVKM. The CDR3 spans 16 residues. Details on this clonotype: No antigen is known for it.

Total RNA was isolated from whole blood without T cell sorting. Overall study findings and caveats: Separate T cell subtypes could not be resolved from one another.

Added by template switching were UMIs that each held a 6-nucleotide sample barcode. TCRdb re-called the 5' RACE reads and gives one entry per CDR3 protein, without DNA. Across 400,000 to 500,000 distinct CDR3 sequences, the top ten clones capture around 2.4% of the sample. The sequence derives from a human donor with ulcerative colitis or Crohn's disease, or a healthy co-twin of an affected twin (not recorded which). The sequenced sample was blood. V usage is TRBV28 and J usage is TRBJ2-3; the TRBD2 assignment by TCRdb is unverifiable without DNA. CDR3 region: CASSTLLAGYTDTQYF.